The source of this TCR beta chain is a study of cytomegalovirus exposure and HLA in healthy donors. For the study at large: Among the approximately 430 donors who were genotyped, about 79% fell in the genetic ancestry cluster that is associated with self-reported Caucasian donors. Study-wide findings and caveats: As confirmed in vitro, a few CMV-associated chains were specific for CMV antigens. A later analysis linked a missense DCLRE1C variant to TCR beta V- and J-gene trimming.

The CDR3 consists of 13 residues. Germline-derived CDR1 and CDR2 are MDHEN and SYDVKM. This PCR relied on a set of 60 Vbeta primers and 13 Jbeta primers. Generated by immunoSEQ multiplex PCR, the TCRdb table keeps only in-frame clones and is missing some. The table lists 60,000 to 90,000 clones, 65% to 70% of them singletons, with about 7.4% in the top ten. In nominal health when sampled, donors likely had unrecorded immune exposures nonetheless. In regard to this clone: Its target is not known. The junction shows a germline mismatch at one end, possibly a read error.

This chain links TRBV28 with TRBJ1-5; 8 nucleotides match TRBD1. Sequenced material: PBMCs. The TCR originated in a man aged 35 to 55 in good health and CMV-seropositive. As DNA, the CDR3 is TGTGCCAGCAGCCCCCCGTTGGTGGGGACAGGAGGGTTT. This encodes CASSPPLVGTGGF.